This TCR beta chain was sequenced during a study of blood T cells in healthy people across ages. Notes on this clonotype: Its antigen is not known.

Study outcomes and limitations: With age, beta diversity per million T cells declined roughly linearly, significantly by about 40. When set beside aged donors, long-lived donors presented more naive CD4+ cells and higher diversity.

Per germline, CDR1 GTSNPN and CDR2 SVGIG (reference sequence). V was pared by 0 bases and J by 0 bases, with 15 bases between. The CDR3 covers 17 residues. Drawn from each donor were around 10 milliliters of peripheral blood. The second PCR ran roughly 6 to 11 cycles with a sample-barcoded 5' primer and J-beta primers. Each CDR3 protein is one row after TCRdb ran MiXCR on the 5' RACE reads. This table holds about 1.5 million distinct CDR3 sequences, 42% found once. The origin of this receptor is a woman aged 18-35 years in good health. The rearrangement links TRBV30 to TRBJ2-1; D might be TRBD2 (6 bases). Input material: blood. In nucleotides, the CDR3 is TGTGCCTGGAGTGTACGGTGGGAGGAGTACTCCTACAATGAGCAGTTCTTC. The encoded protein is CAWSVRWEEYSYNEQFF. Combining the CDR3 with reference TRBV30 and TRBJ2-1 gives the whole variable domain SQTIHQWPATLVQPVGSPLSLECTVEGTSNPNLYWYRQAAGRGLQLLFYSVGIGQISSEVPQNLSASRPQDRQFILSSKKLLLSDSGFYLCAWSVRWEEYSYNEQFFGPGTRLTVL.